These 29 T cell receptor beta chains share one sample of origin, sequenced in a study of shared clonotypes between healthy human individuals. Method: immunoSEQ multiplex PCR; TCRdb's copy keeps in-frame clones and lacks some. The sample lists 1,500,000 or so clones, approximately 96% seen once, with roughly 1.1% in the top ten. Sequencing was done on a sample of naive CD4+ T cells sorted from blood. Noted subset: CD45RA+ positively selected. These receptors all come from a man aged 25-45 years in good health.

V usage is TRBV19 and J usage is TRBJ2-1; TRBD2 aligns across 10 bases. J was trimmed by 8 bases and V by 11 bases; bases with no gene match: 24. This CDR3 region has 18 residues. CDR1 and CDR2 (germline): LNHDA, SQIVND (reference sequence). CDR3 nucleotide sequence: TGTGCCGTCAGGAGGGGGCAGGGGGCCCCTAGCGGGAGCGATGAGCAGTTCTTC. It is translated as CAVRRGQGAPSGSDEQFF.

In regard to this clone: Within the sample, other DNA sequences also encode this same CDR3. V usage is TRBV7-9 and J usage is TRBJ2-5, with D unresolved. V was shortened by 0 bases and J by 5 bases, with 7 bases between the two germline ends. The CDR3 is made up of 13 amino acids. Germline loops: CDR1 SEHNR, CDR2 FQNEAQ (reference sequence). CDR3 loop: CASSLAGSETQYF. CDR3 DNA: TGTGCCAGCAGCTTAGCGGGATCTGAGACCCAGTACTTC.

The chain recombines TRBV6-5 with TRBJ1-3; TRBD1 is a possible D gene (5 bases). The CDR3 is 13 residues long. Trimming stripped 6 bases from V and 8 bases from J, with 14 bases between. Germline V CDR1 and CDR2: MNHEY, SVGAGI. In nucleotides, the CDR3 is TGTGCCAGCAGCCTACGGGGGTCGGACACCATATATTTT. Its translation: CASSLRGSDTIYF.

This chain uses TRBV6-5 with TRBJ2-5; 7 bases align to TRBD2. CDR1 and CDR2 (germline): MNHEY, SVGAGI. The CDR3 loop spans 13 amino acids. The junction had 3 bases not matched to a gene; V was cut back by 8 bases and J by 0 bases. CDR3 coding DNA: TGTGCCAGCGGGGGGGGGTACCAAGAGACCCAGTACTTC. Protein sequence: CASGGGYQETQYF.

The chain carries TRBV14 and TRBJ2-4; weak D call: TRBD1 (6 bases). The V end was cut by 1 base, the J end by 0 bases, with 7 bases between. Germline V CDR1 and CDR2: SGHDN, FVKESK. This CDR3 region has 15 residues. CDR3: CASSQAGVAKNIQYF. Here the CDR3 DNA reads TGTGCCAGCAGCCAAGCAGGGGTAGCCAAAAACATTCAGTACTTC.

This chain uses TRBV19 with TRBJ1-1, with TRBD1 identical over 8 bases. J was trimmed by 7 bases and V by 2 bases; bases with no gene match: 6. CDR1 LNHDA and CDR2 SQIVND come from the germline V gene (reference sequence). This CDR3 spans 14 amino acids. The CDR3 DNA reads TGTGCCAGTAGTATATCCTGGACAGGGTATGAAGCTTTCTTT. This sequence encodes CASSISWTGYEAFF.

J is TRBJ2-7 and V is TRBV18; TRBD2 matches at 9 bases. Per the germline V gene, CDR1 is KGHSH and CDR2 is LQKENI. This CDR3 spans 16 amino acids. V was clipped by 0 bases and J by 4 bases; unmatched bases: 7. The CDR3 DNA reads as TGTGCCAGCTCACCACCAGGGGCGGGAGGGCCATACGAGCAGTACTTC. It yields the protein CASSPPGAGGPYEQYF.

The J gene is TRBJ2-1, the V gene TRBV5-4; 11 bases align to TRBD2. From germline, CDR1 is SGHNT and CDR2 YYREEE (reference sequence). Trimming at V came to 4 bases and at J to 3 bases, leaving 9 bases not matched to a gene. This CDR3 is built from 17 residues. CDR3 sequence: CASSPGLGLADYNEQFF. CDR3 nucleotides: TGTGCCAGCAGCCCCGGGCTGGGACTAGCGGACTACAATGAGCAGTTCTTC.

This chain links TRBV7-2 with TRBJ2-5; D may match TRBD1 or TRBD2 (5 bases each). CDR3 size: 12 residues. Germline-derived CDR1 and CDR2 are SGHTA and FQGNSA. The V end was cut by 6 bases, the J end by 5 bases, with 10 bases between. The CDR3 DNA reads as TGTGCCAGCAGTCGGGACGCGGAGACCCAGTACTTC. Its translation is CASSRDAETQYF.

The rearrangement links TRBV6-9 to TRBJ2-5; a possible D gene is TRBD2 (5 bases). V was clipped by 6 bases and J by 2 bases, with 13 bases between them. The germline gives CDR1 MNHGY, CDR2 SVAAGI. The CDR3 contains 14 residues. CDR3 in DNA: TGTGCCAGCAGCCGGACTGAGGGTCAAGAGACCCAGTACTTC. It translates to CASSRTEGQETQYF.

With respect to this clone: Other nucleotide sequences from this sample produce the same CDR3. J is TRBJ1-1 and V is TRBV5-1, with a weak D call TRBD1 (5 bases). The CDR3 has 14 amino acids. Trimming took off 0 bases at V and 0 bases at J, with 6 bases between the two ends. Per germline, CDR1 SGHRS and CDR2 YFSETQ. CDR3 residues: CASSLAGMNTEAFF. Written as DNA, the CDR3 is TGCGCCAGCAGCTTGGCAGGGATGAACACTGAAGCTTTCTTT.

The chain joins TRBV5-1 to TRBJ1-2; D not resolved. Germline CDR1 and CDR2: SGHRS and YFSETQ. V lost 1 base to trimming and J lost 5 bases, with 15 bases between them. The CDR3 runs to 15 residues. Written as DNA, the CDR3 is TGCGCCAGCAGCTTGCTACCCTGGGCCAGTTATGGCTACACCTTC. Protein product: CASSLLPWASYGYTF.

CDR3 residues: CAIGTVQETQYF. CDR3 in DNA: TGTGCCATCGGGACAGTACAAGAGACCCAGTACTTC. The V call is TRBV10-3, the J call TRBJ2-5; 7 bases line up with TRBD1. The CDR3 contains 12 residues. V shed 8 bases, J shed 2 bases, and the junction held 2 bases outside the gene matches. Looked up from germline, CDR1 is ENHRY and CDR2 is SYGVKD.

The J gene is TRBJ2-3, the V gene TRBV5-1; the match to TRBD2 covers 8 bases. J lost 4 bases, V lost 4 bases, and 5 bases had no gene match. The CDR3 length is 14 residues. Germline V lookup: CDR1 SGHRS, CDR2 YFSETQ. The CDR3 protein is CASSTGGSADTQYF. For the CDR3, the DNA is TGCGCCAGCAGCACGGGGGGGTCGGCAGATACGCAGTATTTT.

The V call is TRBV28, the J call TRBJ2-1; tentative D call: TRBD1 (5 bases). CDR1 is MDHEN, CDR2 SYDVKM, per germline. The CDR3 loop spans 13 amino acids. V was shortened by 5 bases and J by 15 bases, with 20 bases between the two germline ends. CDR3 amino acids: CASSTVFGQAPFF. The CDR3 bases are TGTGCCAGCAGTACGGTTTTCGGACAAGCGCCGTTCTTC.

The chain has TRBV18 and TRBJ2-4; D perhaps matches TRBD1 (6 bases). V dropped 5 bases and J dropped 5 bases, with 13 bases sitting between them. Germline V CDR1 and CDR2: KGHSH, LQKENI. This CDR3 comprises 14 residues. The CDR3 reads CASSSRQVENIQYF. The CDR3 DNA is TGTGCCAGCTCATCTAGACAGGTTGAAAACATTCAGTACTTC.

V is TRBV5-1 and J is TRBJ2-7; D might be TRBD2 (5 bases). This CDR3 has 14 amino acids. The V gene's germline CDR1 is SGHRS and CDR2 YFSETQ. Trimming shortened V by 0 bases and J by 7 bases, and 14 bases separated the two germline ends. The CDR3 DNA reads as TGCGCCAGCAGCTTGGTTTCCGGCGGGTGGGAGCAGTACTTC. It is translated as CASSLVSGGWEQYF.

This chain uses TRBV7-6 with TRBJ2-1; the D is unclear. CDR1 and CDR2 from the germline V gene are SGHVS and FNYEAQ. V was cut by 0 bases and J by 0 bases, with 9 bases left in between. The length of the CDR3 is 16 residues. The CDR3 DNA sequence: TGTGCCAGCAGCTTAGCCCACACCATCTCCTACAATGAGCAGTTCTTC. Protein product: CASSLAHTISYNEQFF.

The chain uses TRBV10-1 and TRBJ2-1; D remains unclear. Trimming removed 5 bases from V and 4 bases from J, with 9 bases in between. CDR1 is WNHNN and CDR2 is SYGVQD in the germline V gene (reference sequence). The CDR3 has 13 amino acids. The CDR3 region has the DNA TGCGCCAGCAGTCGGGTGGGGTACAATGAGCAGTTCTTC. It yields the protein CASSRVGYNEQFF.

This rearrangement joins TRBV9 to TRBJ2-6, with 7 bases aligning to TRBD1. The CDR3 is 17 residues long. V dropped 4 bases and J dropped 5; count of bases not matched to a gene: 12. The germline V gene encodes CDR1 SGDLS and CDR2 YYNGEE. The DNA for the CDR3 is TGTGCCAGCAGCCCAAAAGACAGGGAGTCCTGGGCCAACGTCCTGACTTTC. This gives the protein CASSPKDRESWANVLTF.

CDR3 sequence (DNA): TGTGCCACCCTTAGCCCCAGGAACACAGATACGCAGTATTTT. As protein: CATLSPRNTDTQYF. The chain employs TRBV10-3 and TRBJ2-3; D ambiguous. V was pared by 10 bases and J by 2 bases, with 16 bases between. Germline V gene lookup returns CDR1 ENHRY and CDR2 SYGVKD. CDR3 length: 14 residues.

Details on this clone: This sample also contains other DNA sequences that code for the same CDR3. J is TRBJ2-5 and V is TRBV2; no clear D gene. CDR1 is SNHLY and CDR2 is FYNNEI in the germline V gene. The CDR3 has 12 residues. Trimming cost V 2 bases and J 4 bases, with 5 bases left between them. CDR3 region: CASSETPETQYF. CDR3 nucleotides: TGTGCCAGCAGTGAAACGCCAGAGACCCAGTACTTC.

The chain carries TRBV21-1 and TRBJ2-3. TRBV21-1 is a pseudogene locus. The CDR3 consists of 15 residues. DNA of the CDR3: TGTGCCAGCAGCAAAGTGGCCCGACCATCGGATACGCAGTATTTT. It yields the protein CASSKVARPSDTQYF.

Concerning this clone itself: Other DNA sequences within the sample encode an identical CDR3. This chain uses TRBV19 with TRBJ1-5; D may be TRBD1 (5 bases). Trimming shortened V by 3 bases and J by 4 bases, and 10 bases separated the two germline ends. The CDR3 is 14 amino acids. Germline V lookup: CDR1 LNHDA, CDR2 SQIVND (reference sequence). Here the CDR3 reads CASSIVGGNQPQHF. In DNA form, the CDR3 reads TGTGCCAGTAGTATTGTGGGGGGAAATCAGCCCCAGCATTTT. Looking up the rest from reference TRBV19 and TRBJ1-5 gives the full variable domain: DGGITQSPKYLFRKEGQNVTLSCEQNLNHDAMYWYRQDPGQGLRLIYYSQIVNDFQKGDIAEGYSVSREKKESFPLTVTSAQKNPTAFYLCASSIVGGNQPQHFGDGTRLSIL.

The gene calls are TRBV6-6 and TRBJ2-7, with 9 bases that match TRBD1. V lost 10 bases, J lost 4 bases, and 5 bases stayed unmatched. The CDR3 spans 12 residues. Germline V CDR1 and CDR2: MNHNY, SVGAGI (reference sequence). The CDR3: CATNRGLYEQYF. CDR3 in DNA: TGTGCCACGAACAGGGGGCTGTACGAGCAGTACTTC.

For this clone: Other DNA sequences in the sample encode the same CDR3. The genes are TRBV18 and TRBJ2-1; 9 bases align to TRBD2. The trim removed 4 bases at V and 4 bases at J, leaving 2 bases unmatched. The length of the CDR3 is 14 residues. Germline CDR1 reads KGHSH; CDR2 reads LQKENI. In DNA form, the CDR3 reads TGTGCCAGCTCACTAGCGGGAGCTTACAATGAGCAGTTCTTC. Encoded protein: CASSLAGAYNEQFF.

V usage is TRBV7-2 and J usage is TRBJ2-1; no clear D gene. CDR3 size: 12 residues. Germline V gives CDR1 SGHTA, CDR2 FQGNSA. V was clipped by 1 base and J by 10 bases, with 8 bases between them. The CDR3 sequence is CASSLGRHEQFF. The CDR3 coding sequence is TGTGCCAGCAGCTTAGGGCGCCACGAGCAGTTCTTC.

This clone was picked up a small number of times. The chain couples TRBV5-4 to TRBJ2-2; D ambiguous. Germline V gene lookup returns CDR1 SGHNT and CDR2 YYREEE (reference sequence). The CDR3 consists of 12 residues. V was pared by 8 bases and J by 1 base, with 6 bases between. The DNA of the CDR3 is TGTGCCAGTGGCAAGAACACCGGGGAGCTGTTTTTT. Its translation: CASGKNTGELFF.

This chain links TRBV28 with TRBJ2-7; the D gene is possibly TRBD1 (6 bases). V was shortened by 8 bases and J by 3 bases, with 14 bases between the two germline ends. Germline V gene data show CDR1 as MDHEN and CDR2 as SYDVKM. The CDR3 is 13 amino acids. The CDR3 loop is CASLDRIFYEQYF. The DNA for the CDR3 is TGTGCCAGCTTAGACAGGATCTTCTACGAGCAGTACTTC. The entire variable domain, with the rest obtained from reference TRBV28 and TRBJ2-7, is as follows: DVKVTQSSRYLVKRTGEKVFLECVQDMDHENMFWYRQDPGLGLRLIYFSYDVKMKEKGDIPEGYSVSREKKERFSLILESASTNQTSMYLCASLDRIFYEQYFGPGTRLTVT.